This T cell receptor (beta chain) was sequenced for a study of long-term antiretroviral therapy in people with HIV. Whole-study findings and limits: Dominant in the repertoire at all time points were clones expanded before ART. Participants lacked recorded data on ART adherence, viral resistance or therapy changes.

Germline-derived CDR1 and CDR2 are MNHNS and SASEGT. V shed 2 bases and J shed 2 bases, with 10 bases lying between them. The length of the CDR3 is 15 residues. The immunoSEQ assay was v3.0, run at survey level. Sequencing used immunoSEQ multiplex PCR; TCRdb keeps in-frame clones, though not all of them. This table has about 30,000 clones, roughly 96% appearing once. To note about this clone: Antigen unknown.

The J gene is TRBJ1-5, the V gene TRBV6-1; no firm D call. This TCR derives from a man younger than 40 with HIV. Material: unsorted PBMCs, obtained 5.3 years after starting antiretroviral therapy. Here the CDR3 DNA reads TGTGCCAGCAGTGAAACGTGGTGGGGCAATCAGCCCCAGCATTTT. Translating gives CASSETWWGNQPQHF.